This T cell receptor (beta chain) was recorded in a study of CD8 T cells in Susac syndrome. This CDR3 spans 14 amino acids. Germline V lookup: CDR1 SGHRS, CDR2 YFSETQ. Trimming left V 0 bases short and J 5 bases short, with 11 bases between. It was with random hexamers that about 0.45 to 1 ug RNA was reverse transcribed. TCRdb re-called the immunoSEQ multiplex PCR reads with MiXCR, one entry per CDR3 protein. This table has about 240,000 distinct CDR3 sequences, approximately 95% appearing once. Peripheral blood CD8+ and CD4+ T cells were profiled by TCR beta sequencing. This TCR derives from a human donor with Susac syndrome. This chain connects TRBV5-1 to TRBJ2-5; possible D gene TRBD1, 5 bases. Specimen: CD4+ T cells from PBMCs. CDR3 in amino acids: CASSLAGQPETQYF. The CDR3 DNA sequence: TGCGCCAGCAGCTTGGCAGGACAACCGGAGACCCAGTACTTC.